This T cell receptor beta chain was captured by sequencing in a study of shared clonotypes between healthy human individuals. Generated by immunoSEQ multiplex PCR, the TCRdb table keeps only in-frame clones and is missing some. The sample lists about 480,000 clones; about 80% were seen once. Per germline, CDR1 MNHEY and CDR2 SVGAGI. This CDR3 has 11 residues. This sequence was found in a woman in her thirties or forties in good health. Some clones in this sample may be carry-over from other donors' samples. The rearrangement links TRBV6-5 to TRBJ2-5, with a tentative D call TRBD2 (5 bases). The J call is in doubt because the DNA end fits TRBJ2-7 better. The specimen was PBMCs. CDR3 DNA sequence: TGTGCCAGTGGAAGGGAGTACGAGCAGTACTTC. This gives the protein CASGREYEQYF.